The 19 T cell receptor beta chains given below trace back to one sample, sequenced in a study of T cells after yellow fever vaccination. TCRdb re-called the 5' RACE reads through MiXCR, storing one row per CDR3 protein. The sample holds 300,000 to 350,000 distinct CDR3 sequences, around 4.1% seen once. Sequencing was performed on PBMCs, taken 5 days after the yellow fever booster vaccination. All receptors derive from a man between 18 and 35 years old who received the YFV17D yellow fever vaccine.

This clonotype was detected ten times or more. The DNA for the CDR3 is TGCAGCGGTCAAGGGGGGGGCGGGGCCGCTTTCTTT. Translating gives CSGQGGGGAAFF. This chain links TRBV29-1 with TRBJ1-1; possible D gene TRBD1, 6 bases. Germline lookup yields CDR1 SQVTM and CDR2 ANQGSEA. The CDR3 covers 12 residues. The V end was cut by 7 bases, the J end by 11 bases, with 20 bases between.

This clonotype was counted at least ten times. DNA for the CDR3: TGCGCCAGCAGCTTGGCCACCGGACAAGAGACCCAGTACTTC. Protein sequence: CASSLATGQETQYF. V gene TRBV5-1 combines with J gene TRBJ2-5; D not certain. The CDR3 length is 14 residues. Germline CDR1 reads SGHRS; CDR2 reads YFSETQ. The ends were cut back, 0 bases at V and 2 bases at J, with 8 bases in the middle. Full variable domain (outside the CDR3, taken from reference TRBV5-1 and TRBJ2-5): KAGVTQTPRYLIKTRGQQVTLSCSPISGHRSVSWYQQTPGQGLQFLFEYFSETQRNKGNFPGRFSGRQFSNSRSEMNVSTLELGDSALYLCASSLATGQETQYFGPGTRLLVL.

Only a few counts were recorded for this clonotype. This CDR3 is CASSLGPVKVHTGELFF. The CDR3 bases are TGTGCCAGCAGCTTAGGCCCGGTTAAGGTTCACACCGGGGAGCTGTTTTTT. The chain recombines TRBV7-6 with TRBJ2-2, with no clear D. There are 17 residues in the CDR3. Between the trimmed V and J ends, which lost 1 base and 3 bases, there was a span of 15 bases. Germline-derived CDR1 and CDR2 are SGHVS and FNYEAQ.

This clonotype was found a few times. This rearrangement joins TRBV2 to TRBJ1-1; a possible D gene is TRBD1 (5 bases). The germline CDR1 and CDR2 sequences are SNHLY and FYNNEI. Trimming stripped 6 bases from V and 0 bases from J, with 20 bases between. This CDR3 contains 17 residues. This CDR3 is CASRGGFGATLNTEAFF. CDR3 bases: TGTGCCAGCAGGGGGGGTTTCGGGGCGACTTTGAACACTGAAGCTTTCTTT.

The chain recombines TRBV7-6 with TRBJ1-5, with 11 bases that match TRBD1. This CDR3 contains 14 residues. Germline V CDR1 and CDR2: SGHVS, FNYEAQ. Losses at the gene ends were 5 bases for V and 7 bases for J; bases not matched to a gene: 4. CDR3 protein: CASSRTGGLQPQHF. The DNA of the CDR3 is TGTGCCAGCAGCCGGACAGGGGGCTTGCAGCCCCAGCATTTT.

CDR3 residues: CASRLAGGGYMNTEAFF. The CDR3 bases are TGTGCCAGCAGACTAGCTGGGGGGGGCTATATGAACACTGAAGCTTTCTTT. This chain joins TRBV7-9 and TRBJ1-1, with D maybe TRBD1 (6 bases). Germline V gene data show CDR1 as SEHNR and CDR2 as FQNEAQ (reference sequence). The CDR3 has 17 residues. V was clipped by 6 bases and J by 0 bases, with 20 bases between them.

This clonotype was recorded a few times. CDR3 nucleotides: TGCAGTGCTAGAGCCAGTAATGAAAAACTGTTTTTT. Translated, it gives CSARASNEKLFF. The chain is built from TRBV20-1 and TRBJ1-4, with D hard to call. This CDR3 has 12 amino acids. V gave up 1 base and J gave up 4 bases, with 4 bases separating them. Germline V gene lookup returns CDR1 DFQATT and CDR2 SNEGSKA (reference sequence).

This clonotype was counted at least ten times. This CDR3 is CASGTDTGELFF. The CDR3 coding sequence is TGTGCCAGCGGAACAGACACCGGGGAGCTGTTTTTT. The chain has TRBV18 and TRBJ2-2; D uncertain. CDR3 length: 12 amino acids. V shed 8 bases and J shed 3 bases, with 7 bases lying between them. Germline V lookup: CDR1 KGHSH, CDR2 LQKENI. The variable domain in full, completed from reference TRBV18 and TRBJ2-2, reads NAGVMQNPRHLVRRRGQEARLRCSPMKGHSHVYWYRQLPEEGLKFMVYLQKENIIDESGMPKERFSAEFPKEGPSILRIQQVVRGDSAAYFCASGTDTGELFFGEGSRLTVL.

This clonotype was counted between two and nine times. The chain joins TRBV5-6 to TRBJ2-3, with 10 bases identical to TRBD2. This CDR3 comprises 17 residues. V lost 3 bases to trimming and J lost 2 bases; unmatched junction nucleotides: 9. Germline CDR1 SGHDT, CDR2 YYEEEE. CDR3 nucleotides: TGTGCCAGCAGCTACCGGACTAGCGGAGACTACACAGATACGCAGTATTTT. Encoded protein: CASSYRTSGDYTDTQYF.

This clonotype was observed many times. The gene calls are TRBV18 and TRBJ2-7; D gene ambiguous. The germline V gene encodes CDR1 KGHSH and CDR2 LQKENI. Trimming removed 0 bases from V and 0 bases from J, with 6 bases in between. The CDR3 consists of 14 residues. The CDR3 spells CASSPPYTSYEQYF. The CDR3 DNA follows: TGTGCCAGCTCACCACCTTACACCTCCTACGAGCAGTACTTC.

This clonotype was found many times. This rearrangement joins TRBV9 to TRBJ2-3; 8 nucleotides line up with TRBD2. The ends lost 2 bases at V and 4 bases at J; junction bases unmatched: 9. The CDR3 has 16 amino acids. Germline CDR1 SGDLS, CDR2 YYNGEE. The CDR3 DNA follows: TGTGCCAGCAGCGTGTACCTTAGCGGGGCCGCAGATACGCAGTATTTT. Amino acids: CASSVYLSGAADTQYF.

The chain recombines TRBV4-2 with TRBJ2-1, with 7 bases that match TRBD1. V trimming: 4 bases; J trimming: 2 bases; junction bases outside the gene matches: 2. There are 14 residues in the CDR3. Germline V CDR1 and CDR2: LGHNA, YNFKEQ. CDR3 amino acids: CASSPGQTYNEQFF. The CDR3 bases are TGTGCCAGCAGCCCGGGACAGACCTACAATGAGCAGTTCTTC.

This clonotype was observed at least ten times. The chain combines TRBV29-1 with TRBJ2-4; D is possibly TRBD1 (6 bases). V shed 5 bases and J shed 3 bases, with 11 bases lying between them. CDR3 size: 13 residues. Germline V gives CDR1 SQVTM, CDR2 ANQGSEA. Here the CDR3 reads CSVTPGVKNIQYF. The DNA of the CDR3 is TGCAGCGTTACCCCAGGGGTCAAAAACATTCAGTACTTC. Full variable domain (remainder filled in from reference TRBV29-1 and TRBJ2-4): SAVISQKPSRDICQRGTSLTIQCQVDSQVTMMFWYRQQPGQSLTLIATANQGSEATYESGFVIDKFPISRPNLTFSTLTVSNMSPEDSSIYLCSVTPGVKNIQYFGAGTRLSVL.

This clonotype was seen ten or more times. The J gene is TRBJ2-5, the V gene TRBV5-1; D is unresolved. Germline V CDR1 and CDR2: SGHRS, YFSETQ. This CDR3 comprises 14 residues. Trimming removed 0 bases from V and 1 base from J, with 7 bases in between. The CDR3 loop is CASSLGTVQETQYF. DNA of the CDR3: TGCGCCAGCAGCTTGGGGACGGTCCAAGAGACCCAGTACTTC.

This clonotype was found many times. The CDR3, as DNA: TGTGCCAGCAGTAGGGGGACTAGCGGGGTAATAGCCAAAAACATTCAGTACTTC. Its protein is CASSRGTSGVIAKNIQYF. The rearrangement uses TRBV9 and TRBJ2-4, with 13 bases aligning to TRBD2. The CDR3 sequence is 18 residues long. CDR1 is SGDLS, CDR2 YYNGEE, per germline. J was trimmed by 0 bases and V by 5 bases; bases with no gene match: 8.

This clonotype was recorded many times. V usage is TRBV20-1 and J usage is TRBJ2-7, with 8 nucleotides matching TRBD2. V lost 3 bases, J lost 2 bases, and 9 bases stayed unmatched. Germline V gene sequence: CDR1 DFQATT, CDR2 SNEGSKA (reference sequence). CDR3 size: 15 residues. The CDR3 nucleotides are TGCAGTGCTAGGGGTCGTGGCGGGGGGACCTACGAGCAGTACTTC. Translation gives CSARGRGGGTYEQYF.

This clonotype was picked up many times. The chain carries TRBV28 and TRBJ2-1; perhaps D is TRBD1 or TRBD2 (5 bases each). This CDR3 has 14 residues. V was shortened by 0 bases and J by 12 bases, with 15 bases between the two germline ends. Germline V gives CDR1 MDHEN, CDR2 SYDVKM. In DNA form, the CDR3 reads TGTGCCAGCAGTTTATGGCATCCGGGGACGGGGCAGTTCTTC. It specifies CASSLWHPGTGQFF.

This clonotype turned up a few times. The rearrangement uses TRBV9 and TRBJ2-5, with 10 positions matching TRBD1. The germline V gene encodes CDR1 SGDLS and CDR2 YYNGEE. J lost 5 bases, V lost 3 bases, and 10 bases had no gene match. The CDR3 has 16 amino acids. In DNA, the CDR3 is TGTGCCAGCAGCGCTGAGACAGGGGGCAGTCTCGAGACCCAGTACTTC. Protein: CASSAETGGSLETQYF.

The sample holds a few counts of this clonotype. The chain joins TRBV5-5 to TRBJ1-5, with TRBD1 identical over 9 bases. Looked up from germline, CDR1 is SGHKS and CDR2 is YYEKEE (reference sequence). With V trimmed by 4 bases and J by 4 bases, 9 bases remained unmatched. This CDR3 region has 16 residues. CDR3 nucleotides: TGTGCCAGCAGCAGAACCGGGACAGGGTGGAATCAGCCCCAGCATTTT. Protein: CASSRTGTGWNQPQHF.